Presented here are 5 T cell receptor beta chains from one specimen sequenced in a study of cytotoxic CD8 clonotypes in ibrutinib-treated CLL. The table came from immunoSEQ multiplex PCR; TCRdb's copy has only in-frame clones and leaves some out. The table lists fewer than 400,000 clones, under 70% of them singletons. The sequenced sample was PBMCs, obtained after 36 months of ibrutinib treatment. These receptor sequences come from a human donor with chronic lymphocytic leukemia.

The chain links TRBV18 to TRBJ2-5; D possibly corresponds to TRBD2 (6 bases). The germline gives CDR1 KGHSH, CDR2 LQKENI. The CDR3 consists of 14 residues. Trimming stripped 3 bases from V and 2 bases from J, with 10 bases between. CDR3 sequence reads: CASSPSSGQETQYF. The CDR3 DNA is TGTGCCAGCTCACCCTCGAGCGGGCAAGAGACCCAGTACTTC.

This chain uses TRBV29-1 with TRBJ1-2; TRBD1 agrees at 7 bases. Germline V gives CDR1 SQVTM, CDR2 ANQGSEA. This CDR3 region has 13 residues. The V and J ends lost 5 bases and 5 bases, in that order; junction bases with no gene match: 8. This CDR3 reads CSVPDRAFYGYTF. The CDR3 nucleotides read TGCAGCGTTCCTGACAGGGCGTTTTATGGCTACACCTTC.

The chain has TRBV6-1 and TRBJ2-7, with TRBD2 matching 8 bases. The CDR3 is made up of 14 amino acids. Per germline, CDR1 MNHNS and CDR2 SASEGT. With 6 bases clipped from V and 2 bases from J, the junction kept 6 bases outside the gene matches. The CDR3 DNA follows: TGTGCCAGCAGAAAACCGGGACTAGCCTACGAGCAGTACTTC. It is translated as CASRKPGLAYEQYF.

The rearrangement uses TRBV6-5 and TRBJ2-1, with D hard to call. Looked up from germline, CDR1 is MNHEY and CDR2 is SVGAGI. V was shortened by 2 bases and J by 3 bases, with 11 bases between the two germline ends. The CDR3 is made up of 15 amino acids. The CDR3 bases are TGTGCCAGCAGTTACGGTCGTTGGGACTACAATGAGCAGTTCTTC. This gives the protein CASSYGRWDYNEQFF.

This clone was counted a few times. In DNA form, the CDR3 reads TGTGCCAGCAGCGTAGGAGGAAGAGGTGGCTACACCTTC. This encodes CASSVGGRGGYTF. The chain carries TRBV9 and TRBJ1-2; no definite D call. Germline assignment: CDR1 SGDLS and CDR2 YYNGEE. CDR3 length equals 13 residues. V was trimmed by 0 bases and J by 7 bases, leaving 10 bases between them.